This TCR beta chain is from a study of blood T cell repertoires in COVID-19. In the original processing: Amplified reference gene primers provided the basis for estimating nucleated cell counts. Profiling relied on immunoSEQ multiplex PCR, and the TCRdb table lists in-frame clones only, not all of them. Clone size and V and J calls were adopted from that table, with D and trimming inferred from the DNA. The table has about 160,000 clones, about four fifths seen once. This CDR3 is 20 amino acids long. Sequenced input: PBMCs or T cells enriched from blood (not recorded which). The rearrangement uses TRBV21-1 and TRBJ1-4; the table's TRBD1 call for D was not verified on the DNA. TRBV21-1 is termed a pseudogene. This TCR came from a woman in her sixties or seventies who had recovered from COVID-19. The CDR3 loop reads CASSTDRANLSDATNEKLFF. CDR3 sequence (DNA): TGTGCCAGCAGCACCGACAGGGCGAATCTTTCCGACGCAACTAATGAAAAACTGTTTTTT.